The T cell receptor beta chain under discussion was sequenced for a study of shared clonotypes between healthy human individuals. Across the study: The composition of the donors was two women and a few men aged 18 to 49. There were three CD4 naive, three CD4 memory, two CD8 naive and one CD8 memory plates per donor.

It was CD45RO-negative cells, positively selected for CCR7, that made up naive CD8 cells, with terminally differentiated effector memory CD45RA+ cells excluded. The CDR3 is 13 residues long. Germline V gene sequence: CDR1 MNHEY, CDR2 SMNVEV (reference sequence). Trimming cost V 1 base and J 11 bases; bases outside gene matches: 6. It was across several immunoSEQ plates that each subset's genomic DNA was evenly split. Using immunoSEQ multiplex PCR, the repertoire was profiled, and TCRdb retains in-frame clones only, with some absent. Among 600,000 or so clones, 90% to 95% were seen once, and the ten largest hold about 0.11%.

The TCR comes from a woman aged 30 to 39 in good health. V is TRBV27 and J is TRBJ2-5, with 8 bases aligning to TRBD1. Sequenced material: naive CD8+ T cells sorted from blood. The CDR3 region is CASSLWTGQEQYF. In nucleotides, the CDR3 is TGTGCCAGCAGTTTATGGACAGGGCAAGAGCAGTACTTC.